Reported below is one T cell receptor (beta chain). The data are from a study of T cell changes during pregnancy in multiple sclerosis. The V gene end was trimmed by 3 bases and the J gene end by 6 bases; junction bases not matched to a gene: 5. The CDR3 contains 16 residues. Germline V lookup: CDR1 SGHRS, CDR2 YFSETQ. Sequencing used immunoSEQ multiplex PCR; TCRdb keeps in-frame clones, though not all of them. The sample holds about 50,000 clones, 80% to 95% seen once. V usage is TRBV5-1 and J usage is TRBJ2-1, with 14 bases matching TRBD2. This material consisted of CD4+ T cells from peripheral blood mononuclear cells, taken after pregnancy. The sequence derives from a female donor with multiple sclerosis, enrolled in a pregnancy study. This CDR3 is CASSSGTSGSINEQFF. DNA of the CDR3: TGCGCCAGCAGCTCAGGGACTAGCGGGAGTATCAATGAGCAGTTCTTC.